The source of this T cell receptor beta chain is a study of cytomegalovirus exposure and HLA in healthy donors. Findings of the study overall: Several V segments, TRBV6-2 and TRBV6-3 among them, could not be told apart and were dropped. Cytomegalovirus-associated status was assigned to roughly 160 TCR beta chains. When a later analysis compared HLA-associated TCR beta chains with equally common others, the HLA-associated chains turned out to be more clonally expanded and to have lower generation probabilities.

Of note for this clone: Antigen unknown.

The V end lost 4 bases, the J end lost 4 bases, and 5 bases lay between the germline ends. CDR1 and CDR2 (germline): MDHEN, SYDVKM. The CDR3 sequence is 12 residues long. Each donor was nominally healthy when sampled (though unrecorded immune exposures were likely). PCR was performed using 60 Vbeta and 13 Jbeta primers. Sequencing was performed with immunoSEQ multiplex PCR; in TCRdb, only in-frame clones are kept and a portion is missing. The table includes 150,000 to 200,000 clones, roughly four fifths detected once. The sequenced sample was PBMCs. This TCR derives from a man aged 50 to 60 in good health and CMV-seropositive. The chain links TRBV28 to TRBJ2-1, with D hard to call. Here the CDR3 DNA reads TGTGCCAGCAGTTCCCAGTACAATGAGCAGTTCTTC. Protein product: CASSSQYNEQFF.